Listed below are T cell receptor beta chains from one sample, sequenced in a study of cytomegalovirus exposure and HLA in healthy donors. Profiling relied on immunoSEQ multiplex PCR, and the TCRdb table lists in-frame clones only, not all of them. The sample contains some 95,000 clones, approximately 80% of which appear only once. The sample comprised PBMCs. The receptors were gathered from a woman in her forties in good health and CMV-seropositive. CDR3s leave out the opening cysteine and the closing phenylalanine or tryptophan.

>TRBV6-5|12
ASSYGAGSTEAF
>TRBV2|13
ASSEEYTGGGGYT
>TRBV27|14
ASSPAVAGDIETQY
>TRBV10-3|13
AIRAQGRAHNEQF
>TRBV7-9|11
ASSSVRRNEQF
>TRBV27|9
ASSLSYEQY
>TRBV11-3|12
ASSLGQDNSPLH
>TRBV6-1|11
AVRDSFYQPQH
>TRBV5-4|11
ASRPTSGGEQY
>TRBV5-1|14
ASSFLPGLAGETQY
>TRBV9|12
ASSVGPSVNEQF
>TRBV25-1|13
ASSELSGNTDTQY
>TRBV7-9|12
ASSSTGSNQPQH
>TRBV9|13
ASSPWGSGSNEQF
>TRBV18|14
ASSERTGSSGNTIY
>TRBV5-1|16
ASSQSPISLVSAGELF
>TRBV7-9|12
ASSLAGLAARQF